The present TCR beta chain was sequenced within a study of T cell repertoires in cytomegalovirus infection. Findings and limits, study-wide: Carriage of CMV together with the relevant HLA was identifiable through cumulative public TCR beta family frequency.

TCRdb reprocessed the reads with MiXCR, giving one entry per CDR3 protein. The sample carries some 99,000 distinct CDR3 sequences, roughly 30% recorded once. In this sample, this clonotype turned up a few times. Antigen unknown. The CDR3 has 17 amino acids. Per germline, CDR1 MGHRA and CDR2 YSYEKL. J lost 3 bases, V lost 1 base, and 8 bases had no gene match. The chain links TRBV4-1 to TRBJ2-1, with 8 bases that match TRBD1. This sample comprised CD8+ T cells from cultured PBMCs, obtained from culture after CMV antigen stimulation. This sequence originates from a human donor in good health (CMV status not recorded). Some clones in this sample may be carry-over from other donors' samples. The DNA of the CDR3 is TGCGCCAGCAGCCAAGCAGCTCAGGGGGCAGTCTACAATGAGCAGTTCTTC. It translates to CASSQAAQGAVYNEQFF.